This TCR beta chain is from a study of T cell changes during pregnancy in multiple sclerosis. This CDR3 has 14 residues. The germline V gene has CDR1 LNHDA and CDR2 SQIVND (reference sequence). The V gene lost 0 bases and the J gene lost 7 bases, with 12 bases spanning the gap. The repertoire was sequenced with immunoSEQ multiplex PCR; TCRdb's copy has only in-frame clones and lacks some. The sample consists of some 69,000 clones, around 90% of them appearing once. This clone came up a few times. This specimen was peripheral blood, taken in the second trimester of pregnancy. This chain uses TRBV19 with TRBJ1-1; D is possibly TRBD1 (5 bases). The source of this sequence is a female donor in good health, enrolled as a control in a pregnancy study. The CDR3 protein is CASSIDGGEGEAFF. In DNA, the CDR3 is TGTGCCAGTAGTATAGATGGAGGGGAAGGTGAAGCTTTCTTT.